This TCR beta chain was captured in a study of lymphopenia after photon versus proton radiotherapy. The method was immunoSEQ multiplex PCR; TCRdb's version includes in-frame clones alone and lacks a portion of them. Of about 25,000 clones in the sample, roughly four fifths are singletons; the top ten hold approximately 3.7%. V was shortened by 1 base and J by 5 bases, with 11 bases between the two germline ends. The CDR3 totals 14 residues. CDR1 is SGHTA and CDR2 is FQGNSA in the germline V gene. The rearrangement uses TRBV7-2 and TRBJ2-5; D call uncertain. This specimen consisted of peripheral blood, obtained from a patient treated with photon-based radiotherapy. The receptor comes from a woman aged 50 to 60 with pancreatic cancer. The CDR3 DNA is TGTGCCAGCAGCTTAGTCGCGGTTTTGGAGACCCAGTACTTC. Amino acids: CASSLVAVLETQYF.